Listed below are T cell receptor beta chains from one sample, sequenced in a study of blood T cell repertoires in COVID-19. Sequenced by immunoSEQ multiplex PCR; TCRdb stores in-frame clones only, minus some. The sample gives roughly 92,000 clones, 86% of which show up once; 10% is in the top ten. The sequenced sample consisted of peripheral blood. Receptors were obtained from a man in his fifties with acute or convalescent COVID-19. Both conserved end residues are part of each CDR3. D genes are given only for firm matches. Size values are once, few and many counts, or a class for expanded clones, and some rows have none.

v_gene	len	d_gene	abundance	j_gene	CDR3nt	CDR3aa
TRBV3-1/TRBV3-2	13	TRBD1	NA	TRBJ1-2	TGTGCCAGCAGCCGACAGGGCCCTAATGGCTACACCTTC	CASSRQGPNGYTF
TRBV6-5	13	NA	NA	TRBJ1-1	TGTGCCAGCAGAAGAGGGATGAACACTGAAGCTTTCTTT	CASRRGMNTEAFF
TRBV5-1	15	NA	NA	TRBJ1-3	TGCGCCAGCAGCTTGGACGGTGCATCTGGAAACACCATATATTTT	CASSLDGASGNTIYF
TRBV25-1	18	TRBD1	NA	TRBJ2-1	TGTGCCAGCAGTCCTGGGGACAGAGTGGCGGGCTCCTACAATGAGCAGTTCTTC	CASSPGDRVAGSYNEQFF
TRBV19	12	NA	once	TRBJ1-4	TGTGCCACCGACAGTCCTAATGAAAAACTGTTTTTT	CATDSPNEKLFF
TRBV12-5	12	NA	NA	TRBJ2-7	TGTGCTAGTGGTCCCTTGGGAGTCCAGCAGTACTTC	CASGPLGVQQYF
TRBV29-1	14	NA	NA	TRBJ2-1	TGCAGCGGTAAAAGCGGGTTCGCCTACAATGAGCAGTTCTTC	CSGKSGFAYNEQFF
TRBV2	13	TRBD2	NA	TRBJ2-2	TGTGCCAGCGGGACTAGCGGGTCCGGGGAGCTGTTTTTT	CASGTSGSGELFF
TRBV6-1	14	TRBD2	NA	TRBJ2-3	TGTGCCAGCAGTGAGGCGGGAGCCACAGATACGCAGTATTTT	CASSEAGATDTQYF
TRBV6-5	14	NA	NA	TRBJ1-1	TGTGCCAGCAGTTTGCGCAGGGGGAACACTGAAGCTTTCTTT	CASSLRRGNTEAFF
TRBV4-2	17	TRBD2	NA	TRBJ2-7	TGTGCCAGCAGCCAAGATCTCGGCGGGAGTCCCGCCTACGAGCAGTACTTC	CASSQDLGGSPAYEQYF
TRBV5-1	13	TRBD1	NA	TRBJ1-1	TGCGCCAGCAGCTTGGGGGACAGGGGATTGGCTTTCTTT	CASSLGDRGLAFF
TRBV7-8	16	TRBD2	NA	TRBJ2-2	TGTGCCAGCAGCTCTGGACTAGCGGGAATCACCGGGGAGCTGTTTTTT	CASSSGLAGITGELFF
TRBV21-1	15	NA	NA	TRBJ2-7	TGTGCCAGCAGCAAAGGGAAAGCGGGAGGGCCCAGGCGGTACTTC	CASSKGKAGGPRRYF